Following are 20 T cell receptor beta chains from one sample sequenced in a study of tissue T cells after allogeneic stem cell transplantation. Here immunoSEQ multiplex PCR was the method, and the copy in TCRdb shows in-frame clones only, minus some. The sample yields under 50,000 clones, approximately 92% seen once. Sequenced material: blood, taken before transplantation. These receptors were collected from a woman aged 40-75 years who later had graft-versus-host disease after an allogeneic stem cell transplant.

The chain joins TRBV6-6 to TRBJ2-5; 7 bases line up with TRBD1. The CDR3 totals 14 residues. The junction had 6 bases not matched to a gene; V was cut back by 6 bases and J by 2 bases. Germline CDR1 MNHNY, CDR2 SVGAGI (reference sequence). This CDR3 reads CASRPTQGQETQYF. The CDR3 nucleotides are TGTGCCAGCAGACCTACACAGGGGCAAGAGACCCAGTACTTC.

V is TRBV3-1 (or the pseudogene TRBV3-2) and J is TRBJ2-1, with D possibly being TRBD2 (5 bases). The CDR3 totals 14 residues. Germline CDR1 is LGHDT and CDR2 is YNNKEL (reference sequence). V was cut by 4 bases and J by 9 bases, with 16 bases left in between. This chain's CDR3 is CASSPEVRAGEQFF. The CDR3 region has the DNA TGTGCCAGCAGCCCAGAGGTCCGGGCGGGTGAGCAGTTCTTC.

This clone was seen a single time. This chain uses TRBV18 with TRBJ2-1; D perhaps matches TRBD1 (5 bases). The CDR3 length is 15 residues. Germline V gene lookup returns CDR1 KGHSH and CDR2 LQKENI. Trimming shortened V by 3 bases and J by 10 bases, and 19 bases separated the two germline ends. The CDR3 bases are TGTGCCAGCTCACCCAGTACGTCCGGACAATCCGAGCAGTTCTTC. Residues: CASSPSTSGQSEQFF.

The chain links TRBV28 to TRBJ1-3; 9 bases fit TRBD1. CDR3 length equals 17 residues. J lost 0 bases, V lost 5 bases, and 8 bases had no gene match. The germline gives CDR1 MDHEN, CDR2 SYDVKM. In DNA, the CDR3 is TGTGCCAGCAGTCCCCTTGGACAGGGGAGCTCTGGAAACACCATATATTTT. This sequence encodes CASSPLGQGSSGNTIYF.

In DNA, the CDR3 is TGCAGTGCTAGTTCCGGGGGAAGCTACGAGCAGTACTTC. Translated: CSASSGGSYEQYF. The chain carries TRBV20-1 and TRBJ2-7, with D possibly matching TRBD2 (6 bases). Trimming took 3 bases from V and 3 from J, leaving 12 bases between them. Germline CDR1 and CDR2: DFQATT and SNEGSKA (reference sequence). This CDR3 spans 13 amino acids.

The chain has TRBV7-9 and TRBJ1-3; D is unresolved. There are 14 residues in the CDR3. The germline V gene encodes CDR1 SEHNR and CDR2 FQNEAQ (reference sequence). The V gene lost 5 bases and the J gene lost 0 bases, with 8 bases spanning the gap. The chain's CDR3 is CASSPTDSGNTIYF. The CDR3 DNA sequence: TGTGCCAGCAGCCCTACTGACTCTGGAAACACCATATATTTT.

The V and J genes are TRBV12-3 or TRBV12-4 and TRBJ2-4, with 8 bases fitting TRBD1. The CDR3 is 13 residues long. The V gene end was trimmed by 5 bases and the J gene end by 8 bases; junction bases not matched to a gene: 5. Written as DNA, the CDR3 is TGTGCCAGCAGTACCCCAGGGGGCCACATTCAGTACTTC. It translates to CASSTPGGHIQYF.

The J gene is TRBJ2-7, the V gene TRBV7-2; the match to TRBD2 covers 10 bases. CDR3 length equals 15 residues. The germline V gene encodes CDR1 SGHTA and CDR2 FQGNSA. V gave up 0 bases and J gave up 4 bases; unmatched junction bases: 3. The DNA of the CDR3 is TGTGCCAGCAGCTTAGCGAGCGGGGGGGTGTACGAGCAGTACTTC. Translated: CASSLASGGVYEQYF.

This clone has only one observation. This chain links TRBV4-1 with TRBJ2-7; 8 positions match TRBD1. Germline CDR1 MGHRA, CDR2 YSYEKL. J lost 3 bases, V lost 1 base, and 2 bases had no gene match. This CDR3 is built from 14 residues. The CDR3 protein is CASSQGGTGYEQYF. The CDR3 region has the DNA TGCGCCAGCAGCCAAGGTGGGACAGGCTACGAGCAGTACTTC.

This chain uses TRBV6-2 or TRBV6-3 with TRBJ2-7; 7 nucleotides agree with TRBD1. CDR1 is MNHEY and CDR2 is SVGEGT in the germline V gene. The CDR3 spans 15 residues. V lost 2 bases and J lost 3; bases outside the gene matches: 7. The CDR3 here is CASSYPRQGNYEQYF. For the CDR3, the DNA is TGTGCCAGCAGTTACCCAAGACAGGGAAACTACGAGCAGTACTTC.

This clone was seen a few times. DNA for the CDR3: TGTGCCAGCAGCTCCCCGGGACTAGCGGGAGAGGGGCAGTACTTC. It encodes CASSSPGLAGEGQYF. The rearrangement joins TRBV7-2 to TRBJ2-7; 14 bases are a match to TRBD2. Germline values: CDR1 SGHTA, CDR2 FQGNSA. V lost 4 bases to trimming and J lost 9 bases; unmatched junction nucleotides: 8. This CDR3 spans 15 amino acids.

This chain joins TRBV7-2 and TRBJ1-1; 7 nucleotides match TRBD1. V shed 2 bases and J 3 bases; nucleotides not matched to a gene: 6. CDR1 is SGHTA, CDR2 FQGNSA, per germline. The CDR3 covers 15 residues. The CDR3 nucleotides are TGTGCCAGCAGCTTATTCCAGGGGGGAGACACTGAAGCTTTCTTT. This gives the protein CASSLFQGGDTEAFF. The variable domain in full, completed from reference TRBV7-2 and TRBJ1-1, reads GAGVSQSPSNKVTEKGKDVELRCDPISGHTALYWYRQSLGQGLEFLIYFQGNSAPDKSGLPSDRFSAERTGGSVSTLTIQRTQQEDSAVYLCASSLFQGGDTEAFFGQGTRLTVV.

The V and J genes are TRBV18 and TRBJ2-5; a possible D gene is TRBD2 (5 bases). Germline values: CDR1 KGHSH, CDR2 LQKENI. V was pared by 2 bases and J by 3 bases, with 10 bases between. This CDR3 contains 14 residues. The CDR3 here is CASSPTGIKETQYF. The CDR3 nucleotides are TGTGCCAGCTCACCAACCGGGATTAAAGAGACCCAGTACTTC.

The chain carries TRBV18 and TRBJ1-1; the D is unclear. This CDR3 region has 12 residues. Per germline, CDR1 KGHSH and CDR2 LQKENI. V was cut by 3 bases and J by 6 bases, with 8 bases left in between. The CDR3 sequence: CASSPSVSEAFF. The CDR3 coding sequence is TGTGCCAGCTCACCGTCGGTTTCTGAAGCTTTCTTT.

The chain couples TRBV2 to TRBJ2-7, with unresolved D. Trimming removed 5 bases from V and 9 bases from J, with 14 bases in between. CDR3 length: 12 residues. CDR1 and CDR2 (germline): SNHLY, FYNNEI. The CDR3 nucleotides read TGTGCCAGCAGTCTTGACGGCTTAGGGCAGTACTTC. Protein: CASSLDGLGQYF.

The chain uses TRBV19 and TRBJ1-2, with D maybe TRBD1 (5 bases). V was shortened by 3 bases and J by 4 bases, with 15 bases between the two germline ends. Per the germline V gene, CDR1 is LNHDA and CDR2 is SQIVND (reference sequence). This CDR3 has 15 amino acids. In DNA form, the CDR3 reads TGTGCCAGTAGTATTAAAGTCGGGACGGCCTATGGCTACACCTTC. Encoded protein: CASSIKVGTAYGYTF.

The CDR3 loop is CASTRRTTQETQYF. In nucleotides, the CDR3 is TGTGCCAGCACCAGAAGGACCACACAAGAGACCCAGTACTTC. This chain joins TRBV2 and TRBJ2-5, with D unresolved. CDR1 is SNHLY, CDR2 FYNNEI, per germline. V gave up 7 bases and J gave up 2 bases, with 14 bases separating them. This CDR3 comprises 14 residues.

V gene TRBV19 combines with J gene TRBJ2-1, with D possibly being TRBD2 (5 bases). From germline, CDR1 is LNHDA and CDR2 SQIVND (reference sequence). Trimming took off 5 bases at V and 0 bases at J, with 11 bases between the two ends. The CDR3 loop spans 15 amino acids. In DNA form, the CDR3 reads TGTGCCAGTAGTCCCCGGGGAAACTCCTACAATGAGCAGTTCTTC. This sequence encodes CASSPRGNSYNEQFF.

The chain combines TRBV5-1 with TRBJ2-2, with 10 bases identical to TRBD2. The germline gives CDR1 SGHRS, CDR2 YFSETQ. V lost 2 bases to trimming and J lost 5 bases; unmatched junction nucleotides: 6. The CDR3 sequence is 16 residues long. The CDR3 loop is CASSLAGGPWTGELFF. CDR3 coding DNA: TGCGCCAGCAGCTTAGCGGGAGGGCCGTGGACCGGGGAGCTGTTTTTT.

The CDR3 here is CASSLPYAPPVVAGEGTGELFF. The CDR3 DNA sequence: TGTGCCAGCAGCTTACCTTATGCCCCCCCGGTCGTAGCGGGAGAAGGCACCGGGGAGCTGTTTTTT. The chain carries TRBV7-6 and TRBJ2-2; 9 nucleotides line up with TRBD2. Trimming cost V 2 bases and J 4 bases; bases outside gene matches: 23. CDR3 size: 22 residues. Germline lookup yields CDR1 SGHVS and CDR2 FNYEAQ.